This T cell receptor (beta chain) emerged from a study of T cells in narcolepsy. Study-level information: Enrolled donors included narcolepsy type 1 or type 2 patients and healthy controls.

Regarding the study as a whole: In some patient and control memory CD4+ samples, autoreactive clones were absent.

The repertoire was sequenced with immunoSEQ multiplex PCR; TCRdb's copy has only in-frame clones and lacks some. This table has roughly 34,000 clones, approximately 80% appearing once. Germline values: CDR1 SGHTA, CDR2 FQGTGA. V was cut by 8 bases and J by 3 bases, with 13 bases left in between. The CDR3 length is 13 residues. As to this clone: Its antigen is undetermined.

Input material: CD45RA- memory CD4+ T cells from PBMCs. J is TRBJ1-1 and V is TRBV7-3; tentatively, D is TRBD1 (5 bases). The sequence was collected from a human donor with narcolepsy. The CDR3 is CASGATEYTEAFF. The DNA for the CDR3 is TGTGCCAGCGGGGCGACAGAATACACTGAAGCTTTCTTT.